These 23 T cell receptor beta chains share one sample of origin, sequenced in a study of identical twins. In TCRdb, the 5' RACE reads were re-called with MiXCR into one record per CDR3 protein. The sample carries about 720,000 distinct CDR3 sequences, roughly 8% recorded once. This same sample was also taken into another study, of yellow fever vaccine responses in identical twins.

The specimen sequenced was PBMCs. The receptors were gathered from a woman aged 18-29 years in good health.

This clonotype was recorded a few times. The rearrangement links TRBV7-2 to TRBJ1-2; no definite D call. This CDR3 is built from 14 residues. Between the trimmed V and J ends, which lost 8 bases and 1 base, there was a span of 14 bases. Per the germline V gene, CDR1 is SGHTA and CDR2 is FQGNSA. The CDR3 DNA reads TGTGCCAGCGCGAGGCAGAACAATAACTATGGCTACACCTTC. It is translated as CASARQNNNYGYTF. Filled out from reference TRBV7-2 and TRBJ1-2, the complete variable domain reads GAGVSQSPSNKVTEKGKDVELRCDPISGHTALYWYRQSLGQGLEFLIYFQGNSAPDKSGLPSDRFSAERTGGSVSTLTIQRTQQEDSAVYLCASARQNNNYGYTFGSGTRLTVV.

This clonotype appeared a few times. The CDR3 nucleotides are TGTGCCAGCTGTAGACAGCTCGCGTCACCCCTCCACTTT. Amino acid sequence: CASCRQLASPLHF. The gene calls are TRBV6-1 and TRBJ1-6; a weak D match, TRBD1 (5 bases). There are 13 residues in the CDR3. Trimming stripped 8 bases from V and 10 bases from J, with 15 bases between. From germline, CDR1 is MNHNS and CDR2 SASEGT.

V gene TRBV9 combines with J gene TRBJ2-5; D may be TRBD1 or TRBD2 (5 bases each). The CDR3 totals 13 residues. Germline V gene data show CDR1 as SGDLS and CDR2 as YYNGEE. Trimming took 4 bases from V and 5 from J, leaving 12 bases between them. The CDR3 bases are TGTGCCAGCAGCATATCAGGGACGGAGACCCAGTACTTC. Translation: CASSISGTETQYF.

This clonotype was picked up many times. The chain carries TRBV7-2 and TRBJ2-7; D gene ambiguous. Germline V lookup: CDR1 SGHTA, CDR2 FQGNSA. With 5 bases removed from V and 7 bases from J, the gap between germline ends came to 15 bases. The CDR3 has 13 amino acids. CDR3 in amino acids: CASSLPRSGEQYF. The CDR3 nucleotides read TGTGCCAGCAGCCTGCCGCGGTCTGGGGAGCAGTACTTC.

At least ten counts were recorded for this clonotype. This chain uses TRBV27 with TRBJ2-2; 9 bases fit TRBD1. J gave up 4 bases and V 6 bases, and 6 bases lay outside the gene matches. From germline, CDR1 is MNHEY and CDR2 SMNVEV (reference sequence). CDR3 length equals 15 residues. The CDR3 bases are TGTGCCAGCAGCCAGGACAGGGGTCCCACCGGGGAGCTGTTTTTT. As protein: CASSQDRGPTGELFF.

A few counts support this clonotype. This sequence joins TRBV4-1 and TRBJ1-5; D may be TRBD1 (6 bases). The CDR3 is 15 residues long. Germline V gene lookup returns CDR1 MGHRA and CDR2 YSYEKL. V was pared by 4 bases and J by 3 bases, with 13 bases between. The chain's CDR3 is CASSPWTADNQPQHF. The DNA for the CDR3 is TGCGCCAGCAGCCCTTGGACAGCCGACAATCAGCCCCAGCATTTT.

Only a few counts were recorded for this clonotype. A read error may account for a junction end that differs from germline. V and J are TRBV7-7 and TRBJ2-2; no definite D call. CDR1 and CDR2 from the germline V gene are SSHAT and FNYEAQ (reference sequence). The CDR3 runs to 13 residues. The CDR3 reads CASSALLTGELFF. For the CDR3, the DNA is TGTGCTAGCAGCGCGTTACTGACCGGGGAGCTGTTTTTT.

The sample holds many counts of this clonotype. The chain joins TRBV12-5 to TRBJ2-1, with D possibly matching TRBD2 (6 bases). The V gene lost 0 bases and the J gene lost 2 bases, with 14 bases spanning the gap. This CDR3 has 17 amino acids. CDR1 is LGHNT and CDR2 is FRNRAP in the germline V gene. As DNA, the CDR3 is TGTGCTAGTGGTTTGGTACAGCTGGCGGGAACCTACAATGAGCAGTTCTTC. It specifies CASGLVQLAGTYNEQFF.

This clonotype was recorded a few times. The gene calls are TRBV7-9 and TRBJ2-1, with D maybe TRBD2 (6 bases). V lost 5 bases and J 9 bases, leaving 23 bases between the germline ends. This CDR3 comprises 16 residues. Germline V gene sequence: CDR1 SEHNR, CDR2 FQNEAQ (reference sequence). The DNA for the CDR3 is TGTGCCAGCAGCCTGGGACTGGTCGGGGCCAGGGTTGAGCAGTTCTTC. Encoded protein: CASSLGLVGARVEQFF.

This clonotype has a handful of counts. J is TRBJ2-1 and V is TRBV5-1; no clear D. Trimming took off 4 bases at V and 9 bases at J, with 14 bases between the two ends. The CDR3 loop spans 13 amino acids. CDR1 and CDR2 from the germline V gene are SGHRS and YFSETQ. This CDR3 is CASSVDMYGEQFF. In nucleotides, the CDR3 is TGCGCCAGCAGCGTAGACATGTATGGTGAGCAGTTCTTC.

This clonotype was seen ten or more times. This chain links TRBV6-1 with TRBJ2-1; tentatively, D is TRBD1 (5 bases). V was shortened by 4 bases and J by 1 base, with 11 bases between the two germline ends. Per the germline V gene, CDR1 is MNHNS and CDR2 is SASEGT. The CDR3 consists of 15 residues. The CDR3 is CASSGGPSSYNEQFF. The CDR3 DNA reads as TGTGCCAGCAGTGGGGGCCCATCTTCCTACAATGAGCAGTTCTTC.

At least ten counts were recorded for this clonotype. The CDR3 DNA follows: TGTGCCAGCAGCTTCGGGACTCACAATGAGCAGTTCTTC. Translated: CASSFGTHNEQFF. This chain connects TRBV7-2 to TRBJ2-1; tentative D call: TRBD2 (6 bases). The germline CDR1 and CDR2 sequences are SGHTA and FQGNSA. CDR3 size: 13 residues. Trimming shortened V by 3 bases and J by 5 bases, and 8 bases separated the two germline ends. The whole variable domain, filled in from reference TRBV7-2 and TRBJ2-1, reads GAGVSQSPSNKVTEKGKDVELRCDPISGHTALYWYRQSLGQGLEFLIYFQGNSAPDKSGLPSDRFSAERTGGSVSTLTIQRTQQEDSAVYLCASSFGTHNEQFFGPGTRLTVL.

This clonotype was counted many times. The V and J genes are TRBV3-1 and TRBJ2-7; 7 bases are a match to TRBD1. The V and J ends lost 1 base and 3 bases, in that order; junction bases with no gene match: 6. The CDR3 runs 15 residues. Looked up from germline, CDR1 is LGHDT and CDR2 is YNNKEL (reference sequence). The CDR3 sequence is CASSQGRDRYYEQYF. CDR3 in DNA: TGTGCCAGCAGCCAAGGTAGGGACAGATACTACGAGCAGTACTTC.

This clonotype has just a few counts. This chain links TRBV4-2 with TRBJ2-1; 8 bases map to TRBD2. CDR1 and CDR2 (germline): LGHNA, YNFKEQ. V gave up 5 bases and J gave up 4 bases; unmatched junction bases: 16. The CDR3 has 18 residues. CDR3: CASSSGPGAGEGYNEQFF. The CDR3 bases are TGTGCCAGCAGCTCAGGACCAGGAGCGGGAGAGGGGTACAATGAGCAGTTCTTC.

This clonotype was counted a few times. The J gene is TRBJ2-7, the V gene TRBV20-1; D gene uncertain. The germline gives CDR1 DFQATT, CDR2 SNEGSKA (reference sequence). The CDR3 is 14 amino acids. The V end was cut by 0 bases, the J end by 0 bases, with 9 bases between. CDR3 nucleotides: TGCAGTGCTAGAGACGTCGGCGCCTCCTACGAGCAGTACTTC. Protein: CSARDVGASYEQYF.

This sequence joins TRBV20-1 and TRBJ2-7; D possibly corresponds to TRBD1 (6 bases). V was pared by 5 bases and J by 4 bases, with 15 bases between. Germline V gene sequence: CDR1 DFQATT, CDR2 SNEGSKA (reference sequence). The CDR3 loop spans 13 amino acids. CDR3 nucleotide sequence: TGCAGTGCTCCGGGGACATCAACTTACGAGCAGTACTTC. It encodes CSAPGTSTYEQYF.

This clonotype has at least ten counts. V usage is TRBV7-9 and J usage is TRBJ2-1, with D maybe TRBD1 (6 bases). CDR1 SEHNR and CDR2 FQNEAQ come from the germline V gene (reference sequence). V lost 5 bases, J lost 2 bases, and 16 bases lay in between. The CDR3 is made up of 16 amino acids. CDR3 sequence: CASSPETGLAYNEQFF. CDR3 DNA: TGTGCCAGCAGCCCTGAGACAGGCCTAGCCTACAATGAGCAGTTCTTC.

This clonotype was counted only a few times. The V gene is TRBV11-2, the J gene TRBJ2-1, with TRBD2 matching over 11 bases. Germline loops: CDR1 SGHAT, CDR2 FQNNGV. The CDR3 sequence is 17 residues long. The V segment lost 2 bases and the J segment 1 base; nucleotides outside the gene matches: 4. CDR3 coding DNA: TGTGCCAGCAGCTTAACTAGCGGGAGTACGTCCTACAATGAGCAGTTCTTC. As protein: CASSLTSGSTSYNEQFF.

The V call is TRBV9, the J call TRBJ2-6; the D is unclear. Deletions cut 8 bases from V and 0 bases from J, with 6 bases between. The CDR3 consists of 13 residues. The germline V gene has CDR1 SGDLS and CDR2 YYNGEE. In DNA, the CDR3 is TGTGCCAGTGGGGTCTCTGGGGCCAACGTCCTGACTTTC. Its translation is CASGVSGANVLTF.

V is TRBV6-5 and J is TRBJ2-2; D might be TRBD2 (6 bases). Trimming stripped 3 bases from V and 1 base from J, with 9 bases between. Germline V lookup: CDR1 MNHEY, CDR2 SVGAGI. CDR3 size: 15 residues. CDR3 loop: CASSYWRENTGELFF. CDR3 in DNA: TGTGCCAGCAGTTATTGGCGGGAGAACACCGGGGAGCTGTTTTTT.

This clonotype was seen more than once but under ten times. The CDR3 sequence is CAPRTDRHSYEQYF. The CDR3 region has the DNA TGTGCCCCCCGCACCGACCGCCACTCCTACGAGCAGTACTTC. The V and J genes are TRBV27 and TRBJ2-7; D remains unclear. The CDR3 contains 14 residues. Trimming removed 11 bases from V and 0 bases from J, with 17 bases in between. CDR1 is MNHEY and CDR2 is SMNVEV in the germline V gene (reference sequence).

In its sample, this clonotype was seen a few times. V and J are TRBV7-9 and TRBJ2-2; D unclear. Trimming pared 5 bases from V and 3 bases from J, leaving 10 bases between. The CDR3 spans 14 residues. From germline, CDR1 is SEHNR and CDR2 FQNEAQ (reference sequence). The CDR3 DNA sequence: TGTGCCAGCAGCCCTTCCAAGTACACCGGGGAGCTGTTTTTT. Protein: CASSPSKYTGELFF.

This clonotype was counted between two and nine times. The chain employs TRBV5-1 and TRBJ2-7; 11 bases match TRBD2. The V gene end was trimmed by 5 bases and the J gene end by 0 bases; junction bases not matched to a gene: 4. The CDR3 is 15 residues long. Germline V gene sequence: CDR1 SGHRS, CDR2 YFSETQ. CDR3 nucleotides: TGCGCCAGCAGACGACTAGCGGGGAGCTCCTACGAGCAGTACTTC. This gives the protein CASRRLAGSSYEQYF.